The 17 T cell receptor beta chains given below trace back to one sample, sequenced in a study of T-cell reconstitution after alpha-beta-depleted transplantation in children. It was with unique molecular identifiers that the TCRbeta library was prepared. Each CDR3 protein gets one entry after TCRdb re-called the PCR reads with MiXCR. Here the sample spans 640,000 or so distinct CDR3 sequences, 16% being singletons. Sequencing was performed on PBMCs from the stem cell graft donor, taken from the stem cell graft. These receptors were obtained from a human donor who donated a stem cell graft to a child with acute myeloid leukemia.

This clonotype was seen repeatedly, ten times or more. V gene TRBV12-3 or TRBV12-4 combines with J gene TRBJ1-5, with 7 bases aligning to TRBD1. The CDR3 loop spans 12 amino acids. J lost 6 bases, V lost 6 bases, and 2 bases had no gene match. CDR3 bases: TGTGCCAGCAGGTACAGGGGTCAGCCCCAGCATTTT. The encoded protein is CASRYRGQPQHF.

This clonotype was observed a handful of times. V gene TRBV4-3 combines with J gene TRBJ2-2, with 8 bases fitting TRBD1. Germline V gene lookup returns CDR1 LGHNA and CDR2 YSLEER. This CDR3 comprises 17 residues. V trimming: 8 bases; J trimming: 1 base; junction bases outside the gene matches: 12. CDR3 in amino acids: CASARIGQGKNTGELFF. The CDR3 DNA reads TGCGCCAGCGCGCGAATCGGACAGGGAAAGAACACCGGGGAGCTGTTTTTT.

The rearrangement links TRBV7-1 to TRBJ1-1, with TRBD1 identical over 7 bases. TRBV7-1 is identified as an open reading frame with a role that is uncertain. The length of the CDR3 is 15 residues. Germline trimming cut 8 bases from V and 2 bases from J; bases unmatched to any gene: 11. The CDR3 sequence is CASSLNDRDNTEAFF. Written as DNA, the CDR3 is TGTGCCAGCTCACTAAATGACAGGGACAACACTGAAGCTTTCTTT.

V and J are TRBV20-1 and TRBJ2-5; 9 nucleotides match TRBD2. The CDR3 consists of 15 residues. With V trimmed by 0 bases and J by 4 bases, 6 bases remained unmatched. CDR1 is DFQATT, CDR2 SNEGSKA, per germline (reference sequence). The CDR3 loop reads CSARDGASGAETQYF. The CDR3 DNA is TGCAGTGCTAGAGATGGTGCTAGCGGGGCAGAGACCCAGTACTTC.

This clonotype was seen repeatedly, ten times or more. The chain links TRBV29-1 to TRBJ1-2; 8 bases are shared with TRBD1. This CDR3 comprises 12 residues. Germline loops: CDR1 SQVTM, CDR2 ANQGSEA. V gave up 7 bases and J gave up 4 bases; unmatched junction bases: 5. CDR3: CSGQGNGYGYTF. DNA for the CDR3: TGCAGCGGACAGGGGAACGGCTATGGCTACACCTTC.

This clonotype was recorded many times. The chain has TRBV12-3 or TRBV12-4 and TRBJ1-2, with D unresolved. This CDR3 has 13 amino acids. The V and J ends lost 3 bases and 2 bases respectively, with 7 bases between them. The CDR3 spells CASSLAANYGYTF. In DNA, the CDR3 is TGTGCCAGCAGTTTGGCAGCGAACTATGGCTACACCTTC.

V usage is TRBV20-1 and J usage is TRBJ2-1, with D possibly TRBD2 on 7 matching bases. This CDR3 has 17 amino acids. In germline, CDR1 is DFQATT, CDR2 SNEGSKA (reference sequence). DNA of the CDR3: TGCTGCGCTACTGACCCTGGTGGGGGGGGGCCTCTCAATGAGCAGTTCTTC. It encodes CCATDPGGGGPLNEQFF.

This clonotype was picked up many times. The J gene is TRBJ1-1, the V gene TRBV20-1; weak D call: TRBD1 (5 bases). CDR3 length equals 14 residues. The V and J ends lost 3 bases and 0 bases respectively, with 11 bases between them. CDR1 is DFQATT, CDR2 SNEGSKA, per germline (reference sequence). The CDR3 region has the DNA TGCAGTGCTAGTAAGGGACGGATGAACACTGAAGCTTTCTTT. It is translated as CSASKGRMNTEAFF.

In its sample, this clonotype was seen many times. The chain is built from TRBV9 and TRBJ2-1; 7 nucleotides align to TRBD2. In germline, CDR1 is SGDLS, CDR2 YYNGEE. Losses at the gene ends were 0 bases for V and 4 bases for J; bases not matched to a gene: 4. The CDR3 runs to 15 residues. The CDR3 nucleotides read TGTGCCAGCAGCGTAGATCCAGCGGGGTACAATGAGCAGTTCTTC. It is translated as CASSVDPAGYNEQFF.

This clonotype has a count of ten or more. In DNA, the CDR3 is TGTGCCACCAGTGATCCGACTAGCGGGGGTCGTGAGCAGTTCTTC. As protein: CATSDPTSGGREQFF. The genes are TRBV24-1 and TRBJ2-1; 12 bases match TRBD2. The CDR3 contains 15 residues. With V trimmed by 3 bases and J by 9 bases, 5 bases remained unmatched. CDR1 and CDR2 from the germline V gene are KGHDR and SFDVKD.

The V and J genes are TRBV3-1 and TRBJ1-6; the D is unclear. V was trimmed by 4 bases and J by 9 bases, leaving 10 bases between them. The CDR3 has 13 residues. The germline V gene has CDR1 LGHDT and CDR2 YNNKEL (reference sequence). DNA for the CDR3: TGTGCCAGCAGCCGCAGCGGCCCTTCACCCCTCCACTTT. As protein: CASSRSGPSPLHF.

This clonotype was picked up many times. The chain links TRBV29-1 to TRBJ2-1, with TRBD2 matching 13 bases. V was clipped by 5 bases and J by 6 bases; unmatched bases: 13. Germline CDR1 is SQVTM and CDR2 is ANQGSEA. This CDR3 is built from 17 residues. The CDR3 DNA is TGCAGCGTTCGAAATGCTCTCACTAGCGGGGGGGCCAATGAGCAGTTCTTC. Translating gives CSVRNALTSGGANEQFF.

The chain is built from TRBV7-9 and TRBJ2-7, with D unclear. The CDR3 has 12 amino acids. V lost 3 bases and J 4 bases, leaving 7 bases between the germline ends. Germline V CDR1 and CDR2: SEHNR, FQNEAQ (reference sequence). For the CDR3, the DNA is TGTGCCAGCAGCTTTAGGATGTACGAGCAGTACTTC. Translating it yields CASSFRMYEQYF.

This clonotype was counted many times. The rearrangement joins TRBV20-1 to TRBJ1-3, with 8 positions matching TRBD1. This CDR3 has 15 amino acids. The trim removed 5 bases at V and 0 bases at J, leaving 6 bases unmatched. Per germline, CDR1 DFQATT and CDR2 SNEGSKA (reference sequence). The CDR3 DNA sequence: TGCAGTGCTCGAGGACAGGGTAGCTCTGGAAACACCATATATTTT. The encoded protein is CSARGQGSSGNTIYF.

This clonotype has more than one count but fewer than ten. The chain recombines TRBV24-1 with TRBJ2-5, with D possibly called TRBD1 or TRBD2 (5 bases each). This CDR3 region has 14 residues. The V gene lost 6 bases and the J gene lost 5 bases, with 15 bases spanning the gap. Germline CDR1 reads KGHDR; CDR2 reads SFDVKD. In DNA, the CDR3 is TGTGCCACCAGTCTAACCGGGACCGAGGAGACCCAGTACTTC. Amino acid sequence: CATSLTGTEETQYF.

This clonotype turned up a few times. This sequence joins TRBV27 and TRBJ2-6; D remains unclear. Germline CDR1 and CDR2: MNHEY and SMNVEV (reference sequence). The CDR3 has 15 amino acids. The V end lost 6 bases, the J end lost 2 bases, and 11 bases lay between the germline ends. The CDR3 region is CASRPVGTGANVLTF. CDR3 sequence (DNA): TGTGCCAGCAGACCAGTAGGTACTGGGGCCAACGTCCTGACTTTC.

This clonotype was seen more than once but under ten times. The rearrangement links TRBV24-1 to TRBJ2-3; D is unclear. Trimming stripped 4 bases from V and 2 bases from J, with 18 bases between. Germline CDR1 KGHDR, CDR2 SFDVKD. The CDR3 totals 17 residues. DNA for the CDR3: TGTGCCACCAGTGACCACCCCTCCTTGATGACCACAGATACGCAGTATTTT. It translates to CATSDHPSLMTTDTQYF.